This section outlines one T cell receptor (beta chain) sequence together with its context. The specificity of this receptor is unknown. There are no base qualities to consult, and no much larger clone falls within one base. The CDR3 numbers 15 residues from cysteine through phenylalanine. Just the 45-base CDR3 DNA is kept, in frame starting at base 1. For CDR1 and CDR2, the germline V gene (reference sequence) lists DFQATT and SNEGSKA. The trim is 6 bases for V and 5 bases for J, with a gap of 20 bases between the germline ends. This entry is derived from a study of response to subunit inactivated influenza vaccine (dated by TCRdb to between 2017 and 2018). Context from the whole study: Deep quantitative T cell receptor repertoire profiling was used in the study to track responses to a trivalent subunit inactivated influenza vaccine. General findings and caveats noted by the study authors: The authors proposed that each seasonal influenza vaccination may bring in only a limited number of new T cells.

The receptor library was made with RT-PCR. The sequencer listed for this sample is Illumina HiSeq 2500. TCRdb reprocessing: public reads trimmed at Q25 with fastp, clones called with MiXCR, in-frame beta chains kept. Duplicate CDR3 protein sequences are folded into a single record with the most common DNA and genes. Within this sample are almost 600,000 distinct CDR3 sequences, with about 14% of them counted one time only. Clones ranked in the top ten supply over 8.5% of the sample. The material sequenced was PBMCs from blood, taken 11 to 12 days after vaccination. Recombination connected TRBV20-1 to TRBJ2-1; the D gene assignment is ambiguous. The receptor was isolated from a man aged 50-60 years who received an inactivated influenza vaccine. Donor details come from another sample of the same person, matched by shared clones. The encoded CDR3 is CSARHLQAIDNEQFF. The DNA is as follows: TGCAGTGCACGTCATCTCCAGGCCATCGACAATGAGCAGTTCTTC.